This TCR beta chain was obtained from a study of a mutant IDH1 vaccine in newly diagnosed glioma. Across the study: Patients arrived already treated with radiotherapy, temozolomide, or both, most having had both.

This clone came up once. Clones were read by immunoSEQ multiplex PCR, and TCRdb kept only the in-frame ones, dropping some. Among about 67,000 clones listed, more than 70% were seen once. Stated time point: baseline, week 1 (first vaccination visit). The treatment denotes: pre-vaccination baseline after standard-of-care therapy. Newly diagnosed WHO grade 3 or 4 IDH1-mutant, ATRX-lost astrocytomas were identified in the donors. Trimming removed 8 bases at V and 0 bases at J, with 10 bases between. Per germline, CDR1 MNHEY and CDR2 SMNVEV (reference sequence). CDR3 length: 13 amino acids. V gene TRBV27 combines with J gene TRBJ1-2; maybe TRBD1 (5 bases). The receptor comes from a woman aged 18-29 years with glioma. Some clones in this sample may be carry-over from other donors' samples. The sequencing used peripheral blood mononuclear cells (PBMCs), collected from a glioma patient treated with radiotherapy, temozolomide or both. Here the CDR3 DNA reads TGTGCCAGCCTGGGGGGGTCTAACTATGGCTACACCTTC. It translates to CASLGGSNYGYTF.